Following are 10 T cell receptor beta chains from one sample sequenced in a study of cytomegalovirus exposure and HLA in healthy donors. PCR involved 60 Vbeta and 13 Jbeta primers. TCRdb keeps only in-frame clones here, not all; method: immunoSEQ multiplex PCR. The table records roughly 87,000 clones, more than 75% of them present only once. The source material was PBMCs. The receptors originated from a woman in her thirties or forties in good health and CMV-seropositive.

The chain uses TRBV4-2 and TRBJ2-1, with 10 bases that match TRBD2. Germline CDR1 LGHNA, CDR2 YNFKEQ. The junction had 9 bases not matched to a gene; V was cut back by 4 bases and J by 0 bases. This CDR3 has 18 residues. CDR3 loop: CASSRGTSVLSSYNEQFF. The DNA of the CDR3 is TGTGCCAGCAGCCGGGGGACTAGCGTTTTAAGCTCCTACAATGAGCAGTTCTTC.

The chain uses TRBV5-1 and TRBJ2-1; TRBD2 aligns across 13 bases. Per germline, CDR1 SGHRS and CDR2 YFSETQ. This CDR3 comprises 18 residues. The trim removed 2 bases at V and 2 bases at J, leaving 7 bases unmatched. Written as DNA, the CDR3 is TGCGCCAGCAGCTTCGGGACTAGCGGGGTTAACCCCTACAATGAGCAGTTCTTC. Protein sequence: CASSFGTSGVNPYNEQFF.

V is TRBV7-9 and J is TRBJ2-7; 11 bases align to TRBD1. Germline lookup yields CDR1 SEHNR and CDR2 FQNEAQ (reference sequence). The junction had 9 bases not matched to a gene; V was cut back by 4 bases and J by 4 bases. This CDR3 is built from 16 residues. For the CDR3, the DNA is TGTGCCAGCAGCTCCTCACCGGGACAGGGGGAATACGAGCAGTACTTC. It specifies CASSSSPGQGEYEQYF.

The chain has TRBV6-6 and TRBJ2-7; possibly TRBD1 for D (5 bases). The CDR3 sequence is 15 residues long. V dropped 2 bases and J dropped 2 bases, with 13 bases sitting between them. In germline, CDR1 is MNHNY, CDR2 SVGAGI (reference sequence). CDR3: CASSYPLRVPYEQYF. In DNA form, the CDR3 reads TGTGCCAGCAGTTACCCCCTCAGGGTTCCCTACGAGCAGTACTTC.

This clone appeared a single time. This chain joins TRBV7-9 and TRBJ2-3; TRBD1 aligns across 8 bases. CDR3 length: 15 residues. The ends lost 5 bases at V and 0 bases at J; junction bases unmatched: 4. Germline-derived CDR1 and CDR2 are SEHNR and FQNEAQ (reference sequence). DNA of the CDR3: TGTGCCAGCAGCCAGGGGACAGGTAGCACAGATACGCAGTATTTT. It encodes CASSQGTGSTDTQYF.

The CDR3 loop reads CASTTDRGMTYGYTF. The CDR3 DNA is TGTGCCAGTACCACCGACAGGGGGATGACCTATGGCTACACCTTC. The V and J genes are TRBV19 and TRBJ1-2, with TRBD1 identical over 9 bases. This CDR3 has 15 amino acids. Germline V lookup: CDR1 LNHDA, CDR2 SQIVND (reference sequence). Losses at the gene ends were 7 bases for V and 4 bases for J; bases not matched to a gene: 10.

This chain links TRBV5-1 with TRBJ2-3; possible D gene TRBD2, 7 bases. The CDR3 runs to 15 residues. Germline V lookup: CDR1 SGHRS, CDR2 YFSETQ. The V gene lost 3 bases and the J gene lost 2 bases, with 13 bases spanning the gap. The CDR3 reads CASSWGGRSTDTQYF. The CDR3 DNA reads TGCGCCAGCAGCTGGGGGGGCAGATCCACAGATACGCAGTATTTT.

The CDR3 DNA sequence: TGTGCCAGCAGCCCTGCCCCGGGACTTTGGACGGGCTACACCTTC. This gives the protein CASSPAPGLWTGYTF. This rearrangement joins TRBV9 to TRBJ1-2; tentative D call: TRBD1 (5 bases). This CDR3 comprises 15 residues. Germline V gene lookup returns CDR1 SGDLS and CDR2 YYNGEE. The ends were cut back, 4 bases at V and 8 bases at J, with 21 bases in the middle.

The chain's CDR3 is CATTRGGVNTEAFF. As DNA, the CDR3 is TGTGCCACCACAAGGGGCGGTGTGAACACTGAAGCTTTCTTT. The chain combines TRBV27 with TRBJ1-1; the D gene is possibly TRBD1 (5 bases). Trimming removed 10 bases from V and 0 bases from J, with 15 bases in between. This CDR3 is 14 amino acids long. CDR1 is MNHEY, CDR2 SMNVEV, per germline (reference sequence).

The CDR3 bases are TGTGCCACCAGCAGAGCTGGGACAGGGGGCGGCGAGCAGTACTTC. It encodes CATSRAGTGGGEQYF. The chain is built from TRBV15 and TRBJ2-7; 12 nucleotides align to TRBD1. The CDR3 contains 15 residues. J lost 6 bases, V lost 1 base, and 4 bases had no gene match. The germline V gene encodes CDR1 LNHNV and CDR2 YYDKDF (reference sequence).